A single T cell receptor beta chain is shown here with its context. These data are taken from a study of blood T cell repertoires in COVID-19. The protocol was immunoSEQ multiplex PCR, while the TCRdb copy is restricted to in-frame clones and leaves out a portion. In the table there are over 45,000 clones, around 90% of which are singletons. The CDR3 runs to 14 residues. CDR1 SGHKS and CDR2 YYEKEE come from the germline V gene (reference sequence). V was shortened by 0 bases and J by 6 bases, with 7 bases between the two germline ends. Material: peripheral blood. This clonotype was obtained from a man over 45 with active COVID-19. The chain carries TRBV5-5 and TRBJ1-6, with D maybe TRBD1 (5 bases). DNA of the CDR3: TGTGCCAGCAGCTTGGCAGGGATTAATTCACCCCTCCACTTT. The encoded protein is CASSLAGINSPLHF.